This T cell receptor beta chain is from a study of blood T cell repertoires in COVID-19. The overall study: Italy, Spain and the United States were the sources of the convalescent and acute COVID-19 samples.

Authors' analysis steps: Using reference gene primer amplification, nucleated cell counts were estimated. Clones were sequenced by immunoSEQ multiplex PCR, and TCRdb holds only the in-frame ones, with some missing. V and J calls plus clone size are reproduced from that table; the DNA served to infer D and trimming. Here the sample spans roughly 320,000 clones, approximately 90% being singletons. The V end was cut by 5 bases, the J end by 1 base, with 14 bases between. The CDR3 is 15 amino acids. The V gene's germline CDR1 is PRHDT and CDR2 FYEKMQ (reference sequence). V is TRBV13 and J is TRBJ1-1, with D uncertain. Material for sequencing was peripheral blood. This TCR was sampled from a woman aged 45-59 years with COVID-19, enrolled during active disease. CDR3 nucleotides: TGTGCCAGCAGCCCGGGATCATGGGAGAACACTGAAGCTTTCTTT. It yields the protein CASSPGSWENTEAFF.